A selection of T cell receptor beta chains follows, all from one sample in a study of T cells in Graves' hyperthyroidism and ophthalmopathy. One entry per CDR3 protein, called by TCRdb with MiXCR from the multiplex PCR reads. The data contain under 300,000 distinct CDR3 sequences, 14% to 15% of them singletons. What was sequenced was blood. These receptors came from a woman aged 40 to 55 with Graves' hyperthyroidism that later progressed to Graves' ophthalmopathy. CDR3s include the opening cysteine and the closing phenylalanine or tryptophan. The D gene is left open where the match is weak. Size tells how often a clone was seen (once, few, many) or the class of an expanded clone, and some rows leave it out.

D	size	V	J	CDR3	DNA
-	many	TRBV3-1	TRBJ1-1	CASSQEGTWNTEAFF	TGTGCCAGCAGCCAAGAGGGAACATGGAACACTGAAGCTTTCTTT
-	many	TRBV20-1	TRBJ2-1	CSARGRSAYNEQFF	TGCAGTGCTAGAGGTAGGAGCGCTTACAATGAGCAGTTCTTC
TRBD2	many	TRBV27	TRBJ2-5	CASSFLGLAKETQYF	TGTGCCAGCAGTTTTCTGGGACTAGCGAAAGAGACCCAGTACTTC
-	few	TRBV19	TRBJ1-1	CASSLHYDSNTEAFF	TGTGCCAGTAGCCTTCACTACGACAGCAACACTGAAGCTTTCTTT
TRBD2	few	TRBV7-9	TRBJ2-3	CASSLSASGWLNTQYF	TGTGCCAGCAGCTTAAGCGCTAGCGGGTGGTTGAATACGCAGTATTTT
-	many	TRBV11-2	TRBJ1-2	CASSLVAENYGYTF	TGTGCCAGCAGCTTAGTTGCGGAGAACTATGGCTACACCTTC
-	many	TRBV3-1	TRBJ2-7	CASSPWDSSYEQYF	TGTGCCAGCAGCCCCTGGGACTCGTCCTACGAGCAGTACTTC
-	many	TRBV19	TRBJ1-1	CASSIGGEQGRGTEAFF	TGTGCCAGTAGTATTGGCGGGGAACAGGGTCGTGGCACTGAAGCTTTCTTT
TRBD2	many	TRBV7-9	TRBJ2-1	CASSLSRERIPYNEQFF	TGTGCCAGCAGCCTATCGCGGGAGCGGATTCCCTACAATGAGCAGTTCTTC
-	-	TRBV27	TRBJ2-7	CASREGGRVGEQYF	TGTGCCAGCAGGGAAGGGGGGCGGGTGGGCGAGCAGTACTTC
-	few	TRBV28	TRBJ1-2	CASHTGYGYTF	TGTGCCAGTCATACAGGGTATGGCTACACCTTC
TRBD1	few	TRBV7-2	TRBJ2-5	CASSLNMDRGETQYF	TGTGCCAGCAGCCTAAATATGGACAGGGGGGAGACCCAGTACTTC
TRBD1	many	TRBV29-1	TRBJ2-1	CSVGQGANEQFF	TGCAGCGTCGGACAGGGGGCGAATGAGCAGTTCTTC
-	many	TRBV6-2/TRBV6-3	TRBJ1-1	CASSYSIPTGLNTEAFF	TGTGCCAGCAGTTACTCGATTCCCACTGGTTTGAACACTGAAGCTTTCTTT
-	many	TRBV11-3	TRBJ2-1	CASSLYFEDEQFF	TGTGCCAGCAGCTTGTACTTCGAGGATGAGCAGTTCTTC
-	many	TRBV6-2/TRBV6-3	TRBJ2-1	CASSYEPRINEQFF	TGTGCCAGCAGTTACGAGCCTAGAATAAATGAGCAGTTCTTC
-	many	TRBV18	TRBJ1-1	CASSLGRGTNTEAFF	TGTGCCAGCTCACTGGGGAGGGGGACGAACACTGAAGCTTTCTTT
-	-	TRBV27	TRBJ1-2	CASRLPPRGYTF	TGTGCCAGCAGGTTACCCCCTCGTGGCTACACCTTC
TRBD2	many	TRBV2	TRBJ2-5	CASGRVRETQYF	TGTGCCAGCGGGAGGGTTCGAGAGACCCAGTACTTC
-	-	TRBV7-9	TRBJ2-3	CASSPSGTQYF	TGTGCCAGCAGCCCCTCCGGGACGCAGTATTTT
TRBD1	many	TRBV30	TRBJ1-4	CAWSLRDRGRKLFF	TGTGCCTGGAGTCTACGGGACAGGGGGCGAAAACTGTTTTTT
TRBD1	many	TRBV11-3	TRBJ1-4	CASSLITGTGYEKLFF	TGTGCCAGCAGCTTGATCACCGGGACAGGGTATGAAAAACTGTTTTTT
-	-	TRBV2	TRBJ2-6	CASSENKRPSSGANVLTF	TGTGCCAGCAGTGAAAATAAGCGGCCGAGCTCTGGGGCCAACGTCCTGACTTTC
TRBD2	many	TRBV28	TRBJ2-7	CASRKTSGSYEQYF	TGTGCCAGCAGGAAGACTAGCGGGAGCTACGAGCAGTACTTC
-	many	TRBV2	TRBJ1-5	CASSQQGRAEPQHF	TGTGCCAGCAGTCAACAGGGTCGGGCCGAGCCCCAGCATTTT